The clone carrying this T cell receptor beta chain was counted between two and nine times. As yet, its antigen is unknown. The entry originates in a study of T-cell memory formation after mild COVID-19. Study-level information: Largely donor-specific TCR clusters were found. Study-wide results and limits: Largely, contracting CD4+ clones fell within CM and EM, and contracting CD8+ clones within EMRA.

Germline CDR1 and CDR2: MNHEY and SVGEGT. J lost 1 base, V lost 6 bases, and 4 bases had no gene match. CDR3 length equals 14 residues. The TCR alpha and TCR beta cDNA libraries, bearing sample barcodes and UMIs, were generated by 5'RACE using constant-segment primers. Using its own MiXCR run on the 5' RACE reads, TCRdb lists one record per CDR3 protein. The sample shows about 390,000 distinct CDR3 sequences, 16% of them seen only once. Sequencing was carried out using PBMCs or a T cell subset sorted from them (not recorded which). This receptor was identified in a man between 18 and 29 years old who had mild COVID-19 (a few samples of this study predate the infection). Cell type and time point are not known. The V call is TRBV6-2 or TRBV6-3, the J call TRBJ2-5; 8 positions agree with TRBD2. CDR3 sequence reads: CASRIAGPQETQYF. CDR3 nucleotide sequence: TGTGCCAGCAGAATAGCGGGACCCCAAGAGACCCAGTACTTC.